The clone carrying this T cell receptor beta chain was counted only a few times. Its antigen is unknown. The data derive from a study of cytomegalovirus exposure and HLA in healthy donors. Notes on the study in general: Earlier results showed most TCR beta V segments being productive about 87% or about 30% of the time. Another analysis was done later, and it associated over 15,000 TCR beta sequences with HLA alleles at 0.05 false discovery rate.

The PCR used 60 Vbeta and 13 Jbeta primers. Assay: immunoSEQ multiplex PCR; the TCRdb copy retains only in-frame clones and omits some. The sample carries 100,000 to 150,000 clones, roughly three quarters recorded once. Source material: PBMCs. This TCR came from a woman under 30 in good health and CMV-seronegative.

CDR3 amino acids: CASRGESWYGYTF. The CDR3 bases are TGTGCCAGCCGGGGGGAAAGTTGGTATGGCTACACCTTC. The J gene is TRBJ1-2, the V gene TRBV2; D perhaps matches TRBD1 (5 bases). Trimming removed 8 bases from V and 5 bases from J, with 15 bases in between. Germline assignment: CDR1 SNHLY and CDR2 FYNNEI. CDR3 length: 13 amino acids.